This T cell receptor beta chain appears in the sequencing data of a study of T cell repertoires in ileal Crohn's disease. In the study overall: Under 40% were active smokers at surgery; median disease duration was roughly eight years.

This clone was seen more than once but under ten times. CDR3 size: 13 residues. The V end lost 3 bases, the J end lost 2 bases, and 9 bases lay between the germline ends. The germline CDR1 and CDR2 sequences are SGHKS and YYEKEE (reference sequence). Using immunoSEQ multiplex PCR, the repertoire was profiled, and TCRdb retains in-frame clones only, with some absent. There are some 30,000 clones in the sample; roughly 75% occur only once, and 15% to 20% lies in the top ten. Sequencing was done on a sample of ileal tissue. This clonotype was sampled from an adult with Crohn's disease. The chain couples TRBV5-5 to TRBJ2-7, with D tentatively TRBD2 (5 bases). CDR3 in DNA: TGTGCCAGCAGCTATGAGGGAGCCTACGAGCAGTACTTC. It encodes CASSYEGAYEQYF.